This record looks at one T cell receptor (beta chain) sequence and its context. The protocol was immunoSEQ multiplex PCR, while the TCRdb copy is restricted to in-frame clones and leaves out a portion. The sample has some 320,000 clones; around 85% are singletons. Trimming took off 8 bases at V and 0 bases at J, with 11 bases between the two ends. This CDR3 contains 14 residues. CDR1 and CDR2 from the germline V gene are WSHSY and SAAADI. The data stem from a study of blood T cell repertoires in COVID-19. The rearrangement joins TRBV10-2 to TRBJ2-1; D might be TRBD1 (6 bases). The sample consisted of PBMCs or T cells enriched from blood (not recorded which). The sequence derives from a woman between 25 and 40 years old who had been exposed to COVID-19. This CDR3 is CASLDSSSYNEQFF. DNA for the CDR3: TGCGCCAGCTTGGACAGTAGCTCCTACAATGAGCAGTTCTTC.